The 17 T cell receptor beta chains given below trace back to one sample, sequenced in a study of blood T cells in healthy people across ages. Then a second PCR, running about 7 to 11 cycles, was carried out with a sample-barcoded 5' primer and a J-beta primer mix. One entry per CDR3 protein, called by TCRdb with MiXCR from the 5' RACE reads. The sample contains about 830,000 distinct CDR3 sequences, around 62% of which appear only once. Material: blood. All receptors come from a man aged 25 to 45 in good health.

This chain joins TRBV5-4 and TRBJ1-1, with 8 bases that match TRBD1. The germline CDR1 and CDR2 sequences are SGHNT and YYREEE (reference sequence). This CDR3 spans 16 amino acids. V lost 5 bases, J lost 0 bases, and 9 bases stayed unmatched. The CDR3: CASSKPGQALNTEAFF. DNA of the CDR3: TGTGCCAGCAGTAAGCCGGGACAGGCGTTGAACACTGAAGCTTTCTTT.

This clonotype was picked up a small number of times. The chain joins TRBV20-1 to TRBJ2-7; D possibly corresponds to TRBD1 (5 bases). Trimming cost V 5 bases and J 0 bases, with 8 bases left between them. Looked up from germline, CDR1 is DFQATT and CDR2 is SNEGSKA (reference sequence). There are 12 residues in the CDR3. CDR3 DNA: TGCAGTGCTGCTGACAGCTCCTACGAGCAGTACTTC. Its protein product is CSAADSSYEQYF.

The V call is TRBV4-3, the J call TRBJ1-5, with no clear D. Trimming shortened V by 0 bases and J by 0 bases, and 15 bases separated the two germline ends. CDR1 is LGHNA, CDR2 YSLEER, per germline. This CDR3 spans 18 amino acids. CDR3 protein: CASSQEWTGLYSNQPQHF. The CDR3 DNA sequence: TGCGCCAGCAGCCAAGAGTGGACTGGCCTTTATAGCAATCAGCCCCAGCATTTT.

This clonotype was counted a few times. CDR3 sequence: CASSGQSNSPLHF. The CDR3 region has the DNA TGTGCCAGCAGCGGACAGTCTAATTCACCCCTCCACTTT. The chain is built from TRBV2 and TRBJ1-6; D is perhaps TRBD1 (6 bases). The ends were cut back, 6 bases at V and 6 bases at J, with 9 bases in the middle. The CDR3 extends over 13 amino acids. Looked up from germline, CDR1 is SNHLY and CDR2 is FYNNEI.

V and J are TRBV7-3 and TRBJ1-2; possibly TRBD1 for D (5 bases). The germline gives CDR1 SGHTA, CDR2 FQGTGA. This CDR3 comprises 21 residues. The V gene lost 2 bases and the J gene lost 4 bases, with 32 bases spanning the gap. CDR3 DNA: TGTGCCAGCAGCTTATGGCCGATGATGGGTGACACGGAAGGGGAGGCCTATGGCTACACCTTC. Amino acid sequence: CASSLWPMMGDTEGEAYGYTF.

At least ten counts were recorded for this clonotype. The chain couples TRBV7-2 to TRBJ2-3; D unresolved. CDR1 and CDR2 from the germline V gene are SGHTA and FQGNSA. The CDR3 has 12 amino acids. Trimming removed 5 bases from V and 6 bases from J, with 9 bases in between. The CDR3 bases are TGTGCCAGCAGCCCCGGGCGGGATACGCAGTATTTT. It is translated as CASSPGRDTQYF.

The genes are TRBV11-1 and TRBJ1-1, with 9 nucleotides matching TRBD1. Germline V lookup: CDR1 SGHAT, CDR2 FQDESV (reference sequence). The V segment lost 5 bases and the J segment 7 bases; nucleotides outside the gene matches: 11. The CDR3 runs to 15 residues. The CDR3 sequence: CASSIRQGVVDEAFF. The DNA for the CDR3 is TGTGCCAGCAGCATTCGACAGGGGGTAGTGGATGAAGCTTTCTTT.

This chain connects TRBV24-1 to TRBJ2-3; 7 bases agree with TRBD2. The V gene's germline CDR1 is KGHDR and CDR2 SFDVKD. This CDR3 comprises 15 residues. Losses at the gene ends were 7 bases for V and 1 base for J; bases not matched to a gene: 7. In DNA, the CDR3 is TGTGCCACCAGCGAACCTAGCGGAGGCACAGATACGCAGTATTTT. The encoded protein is CATSEPSGGTDTQYF.

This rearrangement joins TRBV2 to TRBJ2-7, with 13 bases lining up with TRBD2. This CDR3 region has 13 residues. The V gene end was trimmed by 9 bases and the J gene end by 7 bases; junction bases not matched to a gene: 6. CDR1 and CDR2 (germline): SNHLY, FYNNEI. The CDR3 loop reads CASTSGGAREQYF. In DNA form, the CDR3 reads TGTGCCAGTACTAGCGGGGGGGCGAGGGAGCAGTACTTC. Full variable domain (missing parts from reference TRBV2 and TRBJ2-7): EPEVTQTPSHQVTQMGQEVILRCVPISNHLYFYWYRQILGQKVEFLVSFYNNEISEKSEIFDDQFSVERPDGSNFTLKIRSTKLEDSAMYFCASTSGGAREQYFGPGTRLTVT.

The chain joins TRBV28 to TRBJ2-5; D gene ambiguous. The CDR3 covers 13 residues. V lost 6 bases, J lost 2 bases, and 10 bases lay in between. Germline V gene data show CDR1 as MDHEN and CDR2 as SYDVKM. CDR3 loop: CASRAVTQETQYF. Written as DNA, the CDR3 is TGTGCCAGCAGGGCGGTCACGCAAGAGACCCAGTACTTC.

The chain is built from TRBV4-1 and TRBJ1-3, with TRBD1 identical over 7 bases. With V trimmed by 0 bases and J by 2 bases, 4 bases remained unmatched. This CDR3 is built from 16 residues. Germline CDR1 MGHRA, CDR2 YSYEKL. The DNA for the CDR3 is TGCGCCAGCAGCCAAGACGACAGGGAGACTGGAAACACCATATATTTT. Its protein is CASSQDDRETGNTIYF.

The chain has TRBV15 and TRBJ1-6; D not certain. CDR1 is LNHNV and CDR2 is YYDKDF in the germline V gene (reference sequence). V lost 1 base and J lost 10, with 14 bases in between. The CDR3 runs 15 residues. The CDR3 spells CATSRGSQPLSPLHF. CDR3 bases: TGTGCCACCAGCAGAGGCAGTCAACCGCTCTCACCCCTCCACTTT.

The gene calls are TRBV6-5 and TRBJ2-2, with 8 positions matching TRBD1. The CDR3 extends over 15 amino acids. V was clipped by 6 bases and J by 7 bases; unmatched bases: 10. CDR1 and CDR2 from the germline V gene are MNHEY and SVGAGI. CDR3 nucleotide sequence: TGTGCCAGCAGCGAGTGGACAGGGTACAGCGGGGAGCTGTTTTTT. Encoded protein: CASSEWTGYSGELFF.

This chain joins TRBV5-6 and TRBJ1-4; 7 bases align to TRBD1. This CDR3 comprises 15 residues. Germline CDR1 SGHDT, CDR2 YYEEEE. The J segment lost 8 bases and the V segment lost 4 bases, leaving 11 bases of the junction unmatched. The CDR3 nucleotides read TGTGCCAGCAGCGGGACAGCAGGGGTTGTGGAAAAACTGTTTTTT. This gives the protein CASSGTAGVVEKLFF.

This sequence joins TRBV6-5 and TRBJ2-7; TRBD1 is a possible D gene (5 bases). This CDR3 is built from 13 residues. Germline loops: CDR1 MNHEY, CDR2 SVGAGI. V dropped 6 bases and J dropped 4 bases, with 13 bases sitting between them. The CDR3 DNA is TGTGCCAGCAGACCCATCACAGGATACGAGCAGTACTTC. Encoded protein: CASRPITGYEQYF.

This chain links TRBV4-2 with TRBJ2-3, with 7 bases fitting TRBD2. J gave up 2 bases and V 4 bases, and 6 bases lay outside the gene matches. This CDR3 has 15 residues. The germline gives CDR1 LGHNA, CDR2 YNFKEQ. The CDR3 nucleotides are TGTGCCAGCAGCCGGGACTACCTTAACACAGATACGCAGTATTTT. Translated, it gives CASSRDYLNTDTQYF.

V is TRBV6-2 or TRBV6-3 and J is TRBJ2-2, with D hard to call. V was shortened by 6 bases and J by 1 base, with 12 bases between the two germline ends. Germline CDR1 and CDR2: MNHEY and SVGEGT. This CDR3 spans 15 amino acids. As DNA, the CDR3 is TGTGCCAGCAGACCTGCAACGGGGAACACCGGGGAGCTGTTTTTT. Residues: CASRPATGNTGELFF.